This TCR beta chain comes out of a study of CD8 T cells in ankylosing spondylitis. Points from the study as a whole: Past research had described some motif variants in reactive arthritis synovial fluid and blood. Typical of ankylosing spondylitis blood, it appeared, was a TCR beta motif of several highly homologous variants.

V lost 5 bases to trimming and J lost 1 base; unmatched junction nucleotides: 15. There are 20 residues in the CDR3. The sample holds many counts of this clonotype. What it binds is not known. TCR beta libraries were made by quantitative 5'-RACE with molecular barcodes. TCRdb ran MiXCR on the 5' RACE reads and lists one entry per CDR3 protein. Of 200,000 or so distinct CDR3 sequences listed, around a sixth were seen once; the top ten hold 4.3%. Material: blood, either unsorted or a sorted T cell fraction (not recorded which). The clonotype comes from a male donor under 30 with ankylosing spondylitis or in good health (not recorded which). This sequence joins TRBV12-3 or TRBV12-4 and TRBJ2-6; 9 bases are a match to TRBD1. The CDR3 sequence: CASSLLKGQGGSSGANVLTF. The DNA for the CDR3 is TGTGCCAGCAGTCTACTAAAGGGACAGGGCGGTAGTTCTGGGGCCAACGTCCTGACTTTC.